The present TCR beta chain was sequenced within a study of T cell responses to AZD1222 COVID-19 vaccine. For the study at large: Combined were second doses at about 4 or about 12 weeks. Study-wide results and caveats: Researchers took repertoire samples only after the peak T cell response had come. White British donors predominated, females outnumbered males, and clonal diversity was possibly underestimated.

Assay used: immunoSEQ multiplex PCR; TCRdb lists only in-frame clones, some missing. Counted here are roughly 110,000 clones, roughly 90% occurring once; the ten biggest clones make up roughly 7%. CDR3 size: 16 residues. Trimming shortened V by 0 bases and J by 6 bases, and 15 bases separated the two germline ends. CDR1 is MDHEN, CDR2 SYDVKM, per germline. Notes on this clone: Its antigen is undetermined.

This TCR was recovered from an adult in good health. Sequenced here: peripheral blood, sampled on day 0 of AZD1222 vaccination. The chain has TRBV28 and TRBJ1-5, with a possible D match to TRBD1 (5 bases). This CDR3 reads CASSLWSGGRGQPQHF. For the CDR3, the DNA is TGTGCCAGCAGTTTATGGTCCGGGGGAAGGGGTCAGCCCCAGCATTTT.